Listed here are 10 T cell receptor beta chains from one sample, sequenced in a study of persistence of HIV-infected CD4 T cells. Cells were stimulated with CMV-infected fibroblast lysates at roughly 10 ug/mL. Memory cells lacking CD40L and CD69 with high CD45RO were sorted. Their antigen targets remain unknown. Sequencing used immunoSEQ version 4 in survey mode. TCRdb keeps only in-frame clones here, not all; method: immunoSEQ multiplex PCR. The sample has some 41,000 clones; about 85% are singletons. Sequenced material: CD4+ T cells sorted from PBMCs after approximately 20-hour stimulation, taken from a patient who received antiretroviral therapy. The receptors derive from an adult man with HIV who was CMV-seropositive.

DNA for the CDR3: TGTGCCAGCGATGAAACGGGGGAAACTGAAGCTTTCTTT. It codes for CASDETGETEAFF. The V call is TRBV11-3, the J call TRBJ1-1; the D gene is possibly TRBD1 (5 bases). V was cut by 8 bases and J by 5 bases, with 15 bases left in between. Germline V CDR1 and CDR2: SGHNT, YENEEA. The CDR3 has 13 residues.

The table lists this clone with a count of one. The V gene is TRBV5-4, the J gene TRBJ2-7, with D tentatively TRBD2 (5 bases). V lost 5 bases and J lost 2, with 11 bases in between. CDR1 and CDR2 (germline): SGHNT, YYREEE (reference sequence). The CDR3 loop spans 13 amino acids. CDR3 DNA: TGTGCCAGCAGTCGGACTGAGACCTACGAGCAGTACTTC. Translating gives CASSRTETYEQYF.

The chain combines TRBV9 with TRBJ2-2; D unresolved. CDR1 SGDLS and CDR2 YYNGEE come from the germline V gene. V shed 4 bases and J shed 4 bases, with 8 bases lying between them. This CDR3 is 13 amino acids long. CDR3 residues: CASSFGLTGELFF. The CDR3 DNA is TGTGCCAGCAGCTTTGGGCTCACCGGGGAGCTGTTTTTT.

The chain recombines TRBV10-2 with TRBJ1-4, with D perhaps matching TRBD1 (5 bases). The V and J ends lost 4 bases and 8 bases respectively, with 14 bases between them. From germline, CDR1 is WSHSY and CDR2 SAAADI. The CDR3 length is 14 residues. The CDR3 loop reads CASSVGQGGEKLFF. As DNA, the CDR3 is TGCGCCAGCAGTGTAGGCCAGGGAGGAGAAAAACTGTTTTTT.

The chain is built from TRBV3-1 (or the pseudogene TRBV3-2) and TRBJ1-4, with D tentatively TRBD1 (5 bases). The CDR3 has 13 residues. CDR1 is LGHDT, CDR2 YNNKEL, per germline (reference sequence). Trimming cost V 2 bases and J 14 bases, with 15 bases left between them. CDR3 sequence (DNA): TGTGCCAGCAGCCAACCCGGGGGTAGAGGGCTGTTTTTT. Translating gives CASSQPGGRGLFF.

As DNA, the CDR3 is TGCAGTGCTAGTAAGGGCTCGGGGATCACTGAAGCTTTCTTT. Amino acid sequence: CSASKGSGITEAFF. The V call is TRBV20-1, the J call TRBJ1-1; D is unresolved. Trimming took off 3 bases at V and 4 bases at J, with 15 bases between the two ends. The CDR3 spans 14 residues. Germline V gene data show CDR1 as DFQATT and CDR2 as SNEGSKA (reference sequence).

The CDR3 sequence: CASSQGRVYSNQPQHF. CDR3 coding DNA: TGTGCCAGCAGCCAAGGAAGGGTTTACAGCAATCAGCCCCAGCATTTT. This chain links TRBV3-1 (or the pseudogene TRBV3-2) with TRBJ1-5; D is unclear. Germline CDR1 is LGHDT and CDR2 is YNNKEL (reference sequence). Trimming took 1 base from V and 1 from J, leaving 11 bases between them. The CDR3 extends over 16 amino acids.

This chain connects TRBV20-1 to TRBJ1-3; D remains unclear. CDR1 is DFQATT and CDR2 is SNEGSKA in the germline V gene (reference sequence). The CDR3 extends over 15 amino acids. Trimming pared 3 bases from V and 0 bases from J, leaving 12 bases between. CDR3 loop: CSASEGRFSGNTIYF. The DNA of the CDR3 is TGCAGTGCTAGTGAAGGACGGTTCTCTGGAAACACCATATATTTT.

The chain carries TRBV4-1 and TRBJ2-3; no clear D gene. Germline loops: CDR1 MGHRA, CDR2 YSYEKL. Trimming took off 1 base at V and 2 bases at J, with 4 bases between the two ends. There are 13 residues in the CDR3. The DNA for the CDR3 is TGCGCCAGCAGCCAAGGGTTCACAGATACGCAGTATTTT. Its translation is CASSQGFTDTQYF.

The chain recombines TRBV28 with TRBJ2-7; TRBD2 matches 9 bases. Germline CDR1 reads MDHEN; CDR2 reads SYDVKM. CDR3 length: 16 residues. The V and J ends lost 6 bases and 3 bases, in that order; junction bases with no gene match: 12. This CDR3 is CASSLTPSGTRYEQYF. The CDR3 region has the DNA TGTGCCAGCAGCCTTACCCCTAGCGGGACGCGCTACGAGCAGTACTTC.